These 8 T cell receptor beta chains came from one sample sequenced in a study of T cells in Graves' hyperthyroidism and ophthalmopathy. RNA transcripts were the template for amplifying TCR beta CDR3 regions. HTBI primers were the set used in a first-round RT-PCR of the TCR CDR3. TCRdb used MiXCR to reprocess the multiplex PCR reads, holding one entry per CDR3 protein. The sample lists about 660,000 distinct CDR3 sequences, about 45% occurring once. What was sequenced was peripheral blood or thyroid tissue (not recorded which). The receptors were sampled from an adult man with Graves' disease, either hyperthyroidism or ophthalmopathy (not recorded which).

This clonotype was picked up many times. V gene TRBV15 combines with J gene TRBJ2-7, with D perhaps TRBD1 or TRBD2 (5 bases each). Germline lookup yields CDR1 LNHNV and CDR2 YYDKDF (reference sequence). There are 14 residues in the CDR3. With 6 bases removed from V and 4 bases from J, the gap between germline ends came to 16 bases. In DNA form, the CDR3 reads TGTGCCACCAGTGACAGCGGAAGAATTTACGAGCAGTACTTC. Translation: CATSDSGRIYEQYF.

This clonotype has a count of ten or more. This chain joins TRBV2 and TRBJ1-3; no firm D call. V shed 2 bases and J shed 4 bases, with 12 bases lying between them. CDR1 is SNHLY and CDR2 is FYNNEI in the germline V gene. CDR3 length equals 15 residues. The CDR3 DNA follows: TGTGCCAGCAGTGAATCCGGCGTACCAGGAAACACCATATATTTT. It is translated as CASSESGVPGNTIYF.

To note about this clonotype: This may be a read error, as it is one base from a much larger clone. V usage is TRBV7-2 and J usage is TRBJ1-6; a possible D gene is TRBD1 (5 bases). The germline gives CDR1 SGHTA, CDR2 FQGNSA. The CDR3 runs to 13 residues. Trimming stripped 3 bases from V and 12 bases from J, with 12 bases between. CDR3 sequence (DNA): TGTGCCAGCAGCTTCGGGGCGAGACAACCCCTCCACTTT. Translated: CASSFGARQPLHF.

Concerning this clonotype: A much bigger clone sits one base away, suggesting this may be a read error. The chain uses TRBV7-6 and TRBJ2-7; tentative D call: TRBD1 (5 bases). Germline V CDR1 and CDR2: SGHVS, FNYEAQ. The CDR3 is 12 residues long. V was cut by 5 bases and J by 6 bases, with 11 bases left in between. CDR3 loop: CASSTREGEQYF. In nucleotides, the CDR3 is TGTGCCAGCAGCACCAGGGAAGGCGAGCAGTACTTC.

In its sample, this clonotype was seen many times. The chain couples TRBV6-5 to TRBJ1-1; 7 bases map to TRBD1. Germline V lookup: CDR1 MNHEY, CDR2 SVGAGI. The CDR3 is 14 amino acids. The junction had 6 bases not matched to a gene; V was cut back by 7 bases and J by 1 base. The CDR3 protein is CASTLTGRNTEAFF. CDR3 sequence (DNA): TGTGCCAGCACTTTGACAGGGAGGAACACTGAAGCTTTCTTT.

This clonotype was observed a few times. The genes are TRBV29-1 and TRBJ1-1, with TRBD1 as a possible D gene (5 bases). V lost 4 bases to trimming and J lost 4 bases, with 13 bases between them. This CDR3 has 13 residues. Germline CDR1 is SQVTM and CDR2 is ANQGSEA. CDR3 residues: CSVVSGGSTEAFF. As DNA, the CDR3 is TGCAGCGTTGTTTCCGGGGGAAGCACTGAAGCTTTCTTT.

The chain has TRBV25-1 and TRBJ1-2; no clear D gene. CDR3 length: 14 amino acids. Trimming removed 1 base at V and 4 bases at J, with 10 bases between. CDR1 and CDR2 from the germline V gene are MGHDK and SYGVNS. The CDR3 loop is CASSEFGRPYGYTF. In DNA, the CDR3 is TGTGCCAGCAGTGAATTTGGGAGGCCCTATGGCTACACCTTC.

This clonotype was picked up many times. The rearrangement uses TRBV29-1 and TRBJ2-7; D remains unclear. The V gene lost 2 bases and the J gene lost 0 bases, with 14 bases spanning the gap. The CDR3 contains 15 residues. Germline V gives CDR1 SQVTM, CDR2 ANQGSEA. The CDR3 nucleotides read TGCAGCGTTGAACGGATAGGATTAAGCTCCTACGAGCAGTACTTC. Encoded protein: CSVERIGLSSYEQYF.